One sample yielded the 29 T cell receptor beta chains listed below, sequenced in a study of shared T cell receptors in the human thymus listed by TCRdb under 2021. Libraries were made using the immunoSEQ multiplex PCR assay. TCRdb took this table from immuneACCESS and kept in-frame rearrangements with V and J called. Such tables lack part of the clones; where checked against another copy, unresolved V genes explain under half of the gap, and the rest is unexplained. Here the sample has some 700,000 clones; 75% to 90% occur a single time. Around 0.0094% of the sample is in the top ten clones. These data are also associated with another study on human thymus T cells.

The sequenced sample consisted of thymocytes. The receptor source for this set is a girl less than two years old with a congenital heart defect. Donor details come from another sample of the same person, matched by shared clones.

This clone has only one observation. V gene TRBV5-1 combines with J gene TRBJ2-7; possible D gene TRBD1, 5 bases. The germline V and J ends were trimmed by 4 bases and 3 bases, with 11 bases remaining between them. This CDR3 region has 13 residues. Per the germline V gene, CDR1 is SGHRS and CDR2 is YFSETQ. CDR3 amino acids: CASSGAENYEQYF. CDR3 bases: TGCGCCAGCAGCGGGGCAGAAAACTACGAGCAGTACTTC.

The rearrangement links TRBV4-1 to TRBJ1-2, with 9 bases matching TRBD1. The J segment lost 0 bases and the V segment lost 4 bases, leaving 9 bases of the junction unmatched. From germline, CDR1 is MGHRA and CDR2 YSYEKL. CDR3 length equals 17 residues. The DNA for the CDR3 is TGCGCCAGCAGCCCGGACCCCGGACAGGGGTCTAACTATGGCTACACCTTC. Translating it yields CASSPDPGQGSNYGYTF.

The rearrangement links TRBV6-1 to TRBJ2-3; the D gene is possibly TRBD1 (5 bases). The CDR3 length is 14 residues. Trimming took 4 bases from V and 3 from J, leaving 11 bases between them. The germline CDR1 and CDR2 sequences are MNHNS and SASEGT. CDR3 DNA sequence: TGTGCCAGCAGTGGACAGTGCGAGACAGATACGCAGTATTTT. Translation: CASSGQCETDTQYF.

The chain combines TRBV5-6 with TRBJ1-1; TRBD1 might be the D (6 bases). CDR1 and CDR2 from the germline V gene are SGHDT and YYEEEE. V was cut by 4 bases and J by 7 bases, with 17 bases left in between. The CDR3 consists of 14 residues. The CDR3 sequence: CASSPNRDAVEAFF. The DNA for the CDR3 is TGTGCCAGCAGCCCGAACAGGGACGCAGTTGAAGCTTTCTTT.

CDR3 protein: CASSSTIGDEQYF. CDR3 sequence (DNA): TGTGCCAGCAGCTCTACCATAGGAGACGAGCAGTACTTC. This chain links TRBV7-2 with TRBJ2-7; D is uncertain. The CDR3 totals 13 residues. V was pared by 4 bases and J by 5 bases, with 12 bases between. Germline V gene data show CDR1 as SGHTA and CDR2 as FQGNSA.

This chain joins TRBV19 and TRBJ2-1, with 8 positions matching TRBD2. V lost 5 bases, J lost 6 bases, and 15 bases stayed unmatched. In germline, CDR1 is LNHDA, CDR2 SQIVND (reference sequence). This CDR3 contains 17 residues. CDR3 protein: CASSGGGSGGYGNEQFF. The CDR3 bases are TGTGCCAGTAGTGGTGGGGGGAGCGGGGGATACGGCAATGAGCAGTTCTTC.

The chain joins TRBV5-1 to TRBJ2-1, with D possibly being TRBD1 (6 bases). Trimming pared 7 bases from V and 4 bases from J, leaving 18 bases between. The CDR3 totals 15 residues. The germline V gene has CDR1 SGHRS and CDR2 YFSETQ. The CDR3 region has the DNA TGCGCCAGCGCCCCGACAGGATCCATGTACAATGAGCAGTTCTTC. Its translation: CASAPTGSMYNEQFF. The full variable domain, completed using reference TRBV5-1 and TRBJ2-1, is KAGVTQTPRYLIKTRGQQVTLSCSPISGHRSVSWYQQTPGQGLQFLFEYFSETQRNKGNFPGRFSGRQFSNSRSEMNVSTLELGDSALYLCASAPTGSMYNEQFFGPGTRLTVL.

The CDR3, as DNA: TGTGCCCTCCGGACAGCCTCCTACGAGCAGTACTTC. It specifies CALRTASYEQYF. This chain uses TRBV10-3 with TRBJ2-7; D is possibly TRBD1 (6 bases). The CDR3 is made up of 12 amino acids. The V and J ends lost 11 bases and 0 bases respectively, with 11 bases between them. The germline V gene encodes CDR1 ENHRY and CDR2 SYGVKD.

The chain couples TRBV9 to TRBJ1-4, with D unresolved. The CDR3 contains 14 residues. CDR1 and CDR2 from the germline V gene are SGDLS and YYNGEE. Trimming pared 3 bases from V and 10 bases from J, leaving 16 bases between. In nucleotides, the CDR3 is TGTGCCAGCAGCGCCAGGTGGCATGATGGAAAACTGTTTTTT. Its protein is CASSARWHDGKLFF.

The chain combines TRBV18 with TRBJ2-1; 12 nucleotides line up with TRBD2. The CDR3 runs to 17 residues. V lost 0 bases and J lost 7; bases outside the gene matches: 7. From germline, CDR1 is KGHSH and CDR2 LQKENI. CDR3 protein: CASSPPVASGGGNEQFF. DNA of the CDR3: TGTGCCAGCTCACCACCGGTCGCTAGCGGGGGGGGTAATGAGCAGTTCTTC.

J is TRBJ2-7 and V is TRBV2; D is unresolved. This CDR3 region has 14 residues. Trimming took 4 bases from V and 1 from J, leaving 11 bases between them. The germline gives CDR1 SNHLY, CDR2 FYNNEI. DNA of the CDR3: TGTGCCAGCAGTGTTTATGGCGGATCCTACGAGCAGTACTTC. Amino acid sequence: CASSVYGGSYEQYF.

The CDR3 spells CASSWDRGRNRRAEAFF. As DNA, the CDR3 is TGTGCCAGCAGCTGGGACAGGGGGCGGAATCGAAGGGCTGAAGCTTTCTTT. The chain combines TRBV5-4 with TRBJ1-1, with 12 nucleotides matching TRBD1. The CDR3 has 17 residues. Germline loops: CDR1 SGHNT, CDR2 YYREEE (reference sequence). V was pared by 3 bases and J by 6 bases, with 12 bases of the junction left unmatched.

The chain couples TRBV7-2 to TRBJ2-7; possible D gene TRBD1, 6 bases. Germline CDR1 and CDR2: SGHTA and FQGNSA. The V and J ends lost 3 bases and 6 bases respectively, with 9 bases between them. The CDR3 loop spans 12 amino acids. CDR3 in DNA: TGTGCCAGCAGCTTTATCAGGGGCGAGCAGTACTTC. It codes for CASSFIRGEQYF.

CDR3 nucleotide sequence: TGTGCCAGCAGTGGAGAAATCAGGGAATCGAGCTACGAGCAGTACTTC. Its protein product is CASSGEIRESSYEQYF. The V gene is TRBV2, the J gene TRBJ2-7, with a possible D match to TRBD1 (5 bases). Germline CDR1 and CDR2: SNHLY and FYNNEI. This CDR3 has 16 residues. The V and J ends lost 4 bases and 3 bases respectively, with 19 bases between them.

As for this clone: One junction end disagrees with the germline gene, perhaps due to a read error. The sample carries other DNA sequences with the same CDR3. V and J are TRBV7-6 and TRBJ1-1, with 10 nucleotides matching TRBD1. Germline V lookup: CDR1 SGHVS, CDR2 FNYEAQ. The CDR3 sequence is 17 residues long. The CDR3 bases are TGCGCCAGCAGCCCACTGTGGGACAGGGGAATTGGCACTGAAGCTTTCTTT. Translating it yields CASSPLWDRGIGTEAFF.

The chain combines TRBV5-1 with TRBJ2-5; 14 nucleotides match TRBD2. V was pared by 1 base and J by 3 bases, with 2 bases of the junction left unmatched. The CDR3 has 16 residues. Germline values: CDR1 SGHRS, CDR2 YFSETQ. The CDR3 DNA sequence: TGCGCCAGCAGCTTGATGGGACTAGCGGGGGAAGAGACCCAGTACTTC. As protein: CASSLMGLAGEETQYF.

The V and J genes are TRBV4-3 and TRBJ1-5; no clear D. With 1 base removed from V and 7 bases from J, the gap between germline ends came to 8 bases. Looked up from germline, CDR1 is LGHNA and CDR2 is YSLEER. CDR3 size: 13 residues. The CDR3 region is CASSQGMGQPQHF. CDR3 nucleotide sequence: TGCGCCAGCAGCCAAGGGATGGGCCAGCCCCAGCATTTT.

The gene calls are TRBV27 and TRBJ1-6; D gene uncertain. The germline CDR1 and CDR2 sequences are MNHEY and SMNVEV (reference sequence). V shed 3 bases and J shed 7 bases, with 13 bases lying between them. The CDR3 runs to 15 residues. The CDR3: CASSFWAAGNSPLHF. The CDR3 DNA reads TGTGCCAGCAGTTTCTGGGCAGCGGGAAATTCACCCCTCCACTTT.

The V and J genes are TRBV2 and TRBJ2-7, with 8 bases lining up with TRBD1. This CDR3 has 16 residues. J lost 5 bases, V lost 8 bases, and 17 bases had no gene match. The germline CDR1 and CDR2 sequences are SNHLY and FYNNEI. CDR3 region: CASGKGRTGRTNEQYF. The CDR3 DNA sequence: TGTGCCAGCGGTAAAGGTAGGACAGGGCGAACGAACGAGCAGTACTTC.

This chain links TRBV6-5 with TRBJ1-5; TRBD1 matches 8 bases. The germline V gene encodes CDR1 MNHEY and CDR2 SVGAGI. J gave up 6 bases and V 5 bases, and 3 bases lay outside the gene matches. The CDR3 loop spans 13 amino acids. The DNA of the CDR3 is TGTGCCAGCAGTGCCCAGGGGGCTCAGCCCCAGCATTTT. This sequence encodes CASSAQGAQPQHF.

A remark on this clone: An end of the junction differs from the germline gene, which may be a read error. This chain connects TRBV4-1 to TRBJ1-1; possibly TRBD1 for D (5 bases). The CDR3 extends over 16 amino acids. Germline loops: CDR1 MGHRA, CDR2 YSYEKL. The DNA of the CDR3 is TGCGCCAGCAGCCAAGTTAGGGGCAGGGCGAACACTGAAGTTTTCTTT. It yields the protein CASSQVRGRANTEVFF.

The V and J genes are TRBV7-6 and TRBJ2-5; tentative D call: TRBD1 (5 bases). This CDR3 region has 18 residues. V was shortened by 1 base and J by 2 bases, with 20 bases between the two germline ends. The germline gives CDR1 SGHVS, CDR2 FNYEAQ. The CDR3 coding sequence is TGTGCCAGCAGCTTAGAGCGCAGGACACTTTTCCAACAAGAGACCCAGTACTTC. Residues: CASSLERRTLFQQETQYF.

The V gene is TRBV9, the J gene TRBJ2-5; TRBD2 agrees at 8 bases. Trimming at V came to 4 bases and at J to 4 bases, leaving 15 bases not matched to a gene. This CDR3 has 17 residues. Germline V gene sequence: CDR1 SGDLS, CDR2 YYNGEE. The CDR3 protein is CASSFLGGGLGGETQYF. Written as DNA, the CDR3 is TGTGCCAGCAGCTTCCTCGGGGGGGGCCTAGGTGGAGAGACCCAGTACTTC.

CDR3 bases: TGTGCCAGCTCCGGTCCCGCAGGGGCGCTTTACTACGAGCAGTACTTC. Translated: CASSGPAGALYYEQYF. J is TRBJ2-7 and V is TRBV6-6; a possible D gene is TRBD1 (6 bases). The CDR3 extends over 16 amino acids. Trimming shortened V by 8 bases and J by 3 bases, and 23 bases separated the two germline ends. CDR1 MNHNY and CDR2 SVGAGI come from the germline V gene (reference sequence).

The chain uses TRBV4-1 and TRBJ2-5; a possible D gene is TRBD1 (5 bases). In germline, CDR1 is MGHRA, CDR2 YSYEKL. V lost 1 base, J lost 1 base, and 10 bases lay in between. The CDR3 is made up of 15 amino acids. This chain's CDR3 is CASSQADRPQETQYF. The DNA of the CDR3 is TGCGCCAGCAGCCAAGCCGACAGACCCCAAGAGACCCAGTACTTC.

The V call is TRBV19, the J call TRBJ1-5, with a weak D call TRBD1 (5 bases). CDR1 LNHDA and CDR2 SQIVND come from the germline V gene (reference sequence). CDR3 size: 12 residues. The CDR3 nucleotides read TGTGCGGTTAGCAGGGTCGGCCAGCCCCAGCATTTT. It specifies CAVSRVGQPQHF.

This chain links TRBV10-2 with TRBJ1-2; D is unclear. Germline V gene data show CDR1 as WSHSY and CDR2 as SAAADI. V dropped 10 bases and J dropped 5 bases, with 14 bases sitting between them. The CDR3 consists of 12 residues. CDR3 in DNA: TGCGCCACCCTAGTAGGCCCATATGGCTACACCTTC. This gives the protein CATLVGPYGYTF.

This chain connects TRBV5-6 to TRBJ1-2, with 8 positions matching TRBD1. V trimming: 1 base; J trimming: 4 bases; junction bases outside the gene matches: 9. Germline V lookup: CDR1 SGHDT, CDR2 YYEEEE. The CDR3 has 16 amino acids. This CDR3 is CASSLYLDRVFYGYTF. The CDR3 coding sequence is TGTGCCAGCAGCTTGTACCTGGACAGGGTATTCTATGGCTACACCTTC.

CDR3 loop: CASSPNSGGGGEETQYF. As DNA, the CDR3 is TGTGCCAGCAGCCCCAATAGCGGGGGTGGGGGTGAAGAGACCCAGTACTTC. J is TRBJ2-5 and V is TRBV7-2, with 9 bases that match TRBD2. Trimming took 5 bases from V and 3 from J; bases not matched to a gene: 13. The length of the CDR3 is 17 residues. Germline assignment: CDR1 SGHTA and CDR2 FQGNSA.